The source of this T cell receptor (beta chain) is a study of cytomegalovirus exposure and HLA in healthy donors. General study results and limits: Within an earlier analysis, most TCR beta V segments proved productive either about 90% or about 30% of the time. Reportedly, fewer N-insertions than the approximately 610-donor mean appeared in an Asian-associated ancestry cluster in a later analysis. Later analysis identified a missense DCLRE1C variant that was linked to TCR beta V- and J-gene trimming. It was taken for granted in presence/absence analyses that sequencing depth across donors was roughly uniform.

Concerning this clone itself: The antigen is not known.

The CDR3 extends over 15 amino acids. The V gene lost 3 bases and the J gene lost 0 bases, with 9 bases spanning the gap. CDR1 and CDR2 (germline): MNHNS, SASEGT. The primer mix had 60 Vbeta and 13 Jbeta primers. Data came from immunoSEQ multiplex PCR; TCRdb stores just in-frame clones and leaves some out. The data contain 60,000 to 90,000 clones, around 80% of them singletons. The rearrangement uses TRBV6-1 and TRBJ2-4, with a possible D match to TRBD1 (5 bases). The TCR originated in a man between 65 and 85 years old in good health and CMV-seropositive. The source material was PBMCs. The CDR3 region is CASSDQGVAKNIQYF. The CDR3 nucleotides are TGTGCCAGCAGTGATCAGGGCGTAGCCAAAAACATTCAGTACTTC.